This T cell receptor (beta chain) was sequenced during a study of T-cell reconstitution after alpha-beta-depleted transplantation in children. Study results and caveats: Several hundred graft clones that had expanded were reportedly the source of alpha-beta T cells about two months after transplant. It was surviving recipient T cells and thymic progenitors that gave some patients high TCRbeta diversity at day 60. T-cell numbers and diversity one year post-transplant derived largely from freshly generated T cells.

For TCRbeta, the library was prepared with unique molecular identifiers. MiXCR, run by TCRdb on the PCR reads, gives a single entry per CDR3 protein. The repertoire holds about 70,000 distinct CDR3 sequences, with 9.5% to 13% as singletons. This clonotype was counted many times. Its antigen is undetermined. The V end lost 3 bases, the J end lost 3 bases, and 15 bases lay between the germline ends. This CDR3 region has 14 residues. Germline values: CDR1 DFQATT, CDR2 SNEGSKA (reference sequence). The specimen comprised PBMCs, sampled before TCRalphabeta/CD19-depleted stem cell transplant. The TCR was taken from a boy aged 5-17 years with acute myeloid leukemia, due to receive a stem cell transplant. The chain employs TRBV20-1 and TRBJ2-7; tentative D call: TRBD1 (6 bases). CDR3 in DNA: TGCAGTGCTAGTGGATGGACAGCTATCTACGAGCAGTACTTC. Amino acids: CSASGWTAIYEQYF.